This TCR beta chain was recovered during a study of T-cell reconstitution after alpha-beta-depleted transplantation in children. This clonotype was counted between two and nine times. Unique molecular identifiers were incorporated when the TCRbeta library was constructed. Via MiXCR, TCRdb re-called the PCR reads, giving one row per CDR3 protein. The table shows hundreds of thousands of distinct CDR3 sequences, with roughly 15% occurring only once. The CDR3 totals 16 residues. The V and J ends lost 5 bases and 3 bases respectively, with 17 bases between them. The V call is TRBV12-3 or TRBV12-4, the J call TRBJ2-1, with TRBD1 as a possible D gene (6 bases). The sample here was PBMCs from the stem cell graft donor, taken from the stem cell graft. The sequence derives from a human donor who donated a stem cell graft to a child with acute myeloid leukemia. The CDR3 DNA is TGTGCCAGCAGTACCTCAGGGGACATGGGCTACAATGAGCAGTTCTTC. Its translation is CASSTSGDMGYNEQFF.